Below, 26 T cell receptor beta chains from the same sample are listed, as sequenced in a study of blood T cell repertoires in COVID-19. Assay: immunoSEQ multiplex PCR; the TCRdb copy retains only in-frame clones and omits some. This sample has 220,000 or so clones, with about 86% found just once. Sequenced sample: peripheral blood. The receptors here all came from a woman aged 30 to 39 who had recovered from COVID-19.

The gene calls are TRBV5-1 and TRBJ2-1, with D tentatively TRBD1 (5 bases). Trimming took 4 bases from V and 4 from J, leaving 9 bases between them. The CDR3 length is 13 residues. Germline V CDR1 and CDR2: SGHRS, YFSETQ. The chain's CDR3 is CASSQGPYNEQFF. As DNA, the CDR3 is TGCGCCAGCAGCCAGGGCCCTTACAATGAGCAGTTCTTC. The full variable domain, completed using reference TRBV5-1 and TRBJ2-1, is KAGVTQTPRYLIKTRGQQVTLSCSPISGHRSVSWYQQTPGQGLQFLFEYFSETQRNKGNFPGRFSGRQFSNSRSEMNVSTLELGDSALYLCASSQGPYNEQFFGPGTRLTVL.

The genes are TRBV28 and TRBJ2-3; TRBD2 aligns across 10 bases. Trimming at V came to 4 bases and at J to 1 base, leaving 2 bases not matched to a gene. Germline CDR1 is MDHEN and CDR2 is SYDVKM. This CDR3 has 15 residues. The CDR3 sequence: CASSSLAGGTDTQYF. CDR3 coding DNA: TGTGCCAGCAGTTCTCTAGCGGGAGGCACAGATACGCAGTATTTT.

In DNA form, the CDR3 reads TGTGCCATCAGCCGGGACAGGGGGTCCCAAGAGACCCAGTACTTC. Its protein product is CAISRDRGSQETQYF. This chain joins TRBV10-3 and TRBJ2-5; 11 nucleotides align to TRBD1. CDR1 and CDR2 from the germline V gene are ENHRY and SYGVKD. V dropped 6 bases and J dropped 1; count of bases not matched to a gene: 4. The CDR3 totals 15 residues.

This chain uses TRBV30 with TRBJ2-4, with 7 bases aligning to TRBD1. Per germline, CDR1 GTSNPN and CDR2 SVGIG (reference sequence). V dropped 1 base and J dropped 1; count of bases not matched to a gene: 4. The CDR3 runs to 15 residues. The CDR3 here is CAWSEETGAKNIQYF. CDR3 sequence (DNA): TGTGCCTGGAGTGAGGAGACAGGGGCCAAAAACATTCAGTACTTC.

The rearrangement uses TRBV6-2 or TRBV6-3 and TRBJ1-2, with D perhaps TRBD1 (6 bases). The germline gives CDR1 MNHEY, CDR2 SVGEGT. V shed 5 bases and J shed 4 bases, with 8 bases lying between them. This CDR3 contains 12 residues. Here the CDR3 reads CASSQGTYGYTF. In DNA, the CDR3 is TGTGCCAGCAGTCAGGGGACCTATGGCTACACCTTC.

The CDR3 nucleotides read TGTGCCAGCAGCCAAGGGCTTATGAACACTGAAGCTTTCTTT. Amino acids: CASSQGLMNTEAFF. V gene TRBV14 combines with J gene TRBJ1-1; D unclear. This CDR3 comprises 14 residues. Trimming removed 1 base from V and 0 bases from J, with 6 bases in between. In germline, CDR1 is SGHDN, CDR2 FVKESK.

The chain joins TRBV5-1 to TRBJ2-7; D not resolved. V was trimmed by 3 bases and J by 5 bases, leaving 12 bases between them. The CDR3 length is 13 residues. Germline CDR1 SGHRS, CDR2 YFSETQ. CDR3: CASSSKVNNEQYF. The CDR3 DNA reads TGCGCCAGCAGCTCGAAAGTCAACAACGAGCAGTACTTC.

The rearrangement joins TRBV19 to TRBJ1-5; D gene unclear. V shed 5 bases and J shed 7 bases, with 15 bases lying between them. This CDR3 contains 14 residues. The V gene's germline CDR1 is LNHDA and CDR2 SQIVND (reference sequence). The CDR3 bases are TGTGCCAGTAGTGGCCGCCCGTCGGGACAGCCCCAGCATTTT. This translates into CASSGRPSGQPQHF.

This chain uses TRBV5-4 with TRBJ2-1, with D tentatively TRBD2 (5 bases). V was cut by 6 bases and J by 10 bases, with 14 bases left in between. This CDR3 comprises 12 residues. Germline V CDR1 and CDR2: SGHNT, YYREEE (reference sequence). In nucleotides, the CDR3 is TGTGCCAGCACCAGCGAGAGGAGGGAGCAGTTCTTC. Protein sequence: CASTSERREQFF.

The chain couples TRBV6-1 to TRBJ2-3; weak D call: TRBD2 (6 bases). Germline CDR1 and CDR2: MNHNS and SASEGT. The CDR3 contains 16 residues. Trimming cost V 2 bases and J 1 base, with 13 bases left between them. The CDR3 protein is CASSERRDWGTDTQYF. CDR3 bases: TGTGCCAGCAGTGAAAGGAGGGACTGGGGCACAGATACGCAGTATTTT.

The gene calls are TRBV28 and TRBJ2-4; maybe TRBD2 (6 bases). CDR3 length: 12 amino acids. Germline V gene sequence: CDR1 MDHEN, CDR2 SYDVKM. Trimming removed 2 bases from V and 10 bases from J, with 9 bases in between. This CDR3 reads CASSLLRGIQYF. For the CDR3, the DNA is TGTGCCAGCAGTTTACTTCGGGGGATTCAGTACTTC.

The chain combines TRBV5-6 with TRBJ2-7; TRBD2 aligns across 7 bases. Germline V gene lookup returns CDR1 SGHDT and CDR2 YYEEEE. The CDR3 is made up of 16 amino acids. The ends lost 5 bases at V and 3 bases at J; junction bases unmatched: 14. In DNA, the CDR3 is TGTGCCAGCAGTTGGTGGTCTAGCGGAATCCACTACGAGCAGTACTTC. It yields the protein CASSWWSSGIHYEQYF.

This rearrangement joins TRBV28 to TRBJ1-2, with 7 bases identical to TRBD1. V trimming: 6 bases; J trimming: 0 bases; junction bases outside the gene matches: 13. There are 17 residues in the CDR3. Germline CDR1 reads MDHEN; CDR2 reads SYDVKM. The CDR3: CASRLTGTDIANYGYTF. CDR3 DNA sequence: TGTGCCAGCAGGCTTACCGGGACAGATATCGCTAACTATGGCTACACCTTC.

The chain joins TRBV29-1 to TRBJ2-7; TRBD2 agrees at 7 bases. With 6 bases clipped from V and 5 bases from J, the junction kept 13 bases outside the gene matches. Germline CDR1 reads SQVTM; CDR2 reads ANQGSEA. The CDR3 length is 14 residues. The CDR3 loop reads CSVETLLARDEQYF. Written as DNA, the CDR3 is TGCAGCGTAGAGACGCTACTAGCGCGCGACGAGCAGTACTTC.

V gene TRBV12-3 or TRBV12-4 combines with J gene TRBJ1-2, with a possible D match to TRBD1 (5 bases). CDR3 length: 13 amino acids. Between the trimmed V and J ends, which lost 1 base and 8 bases, there was a span of 11 bases. The chain's CDR3 is CASSLVWGGGYTF. As DNA, the CDR3 is TGTGCCAGCAGTTTAGTATGGGGGGGAGGCTACACCTTC.

The J gene is TRBJ2-7, the V gene TRBV19, with TRBD1 matching 7 bases. The CDR3 runs to 13 residues. With 6 bases clipped from V and 3 bases from J, the junction kept 5 bases outside the gene matches. Per the germline V gene, CDR1 is LNHDA and CDR2 is SQIVND (reference sequence). The CDR3 sequence: CASSRDSGYEQYF. CDR3 in DNA: TGTGCCAGTAGCCGGGACAGCGGCTACGAGCAGTACTTC.

The V gene is TRBV12-1, the J gene TRBJ2-4; the table names TRBD2, a call not compared with the DNA. TRBV12-1 is a pseudogene locus. The CDR3 is 17 amino acids. The CDR3: CASSFYRSGGSKNIQYF. In nucleotides, the CDR3 is TGTGCCAGCAGCTTTTACCGGTCGGGAGGCTCCAAAAACATTCAGTACTTC.

V and J are TRBV19 and TRBJ1-4, with TRBD1 matching over 7 bases. Unmatched junction bases numbered 7, after V lost 7 bases and J lost 5 bases. Germline lookup yields CDR1 LNHDA and CDR2 SQIVND (reference sequence). CDR3 length: 14 amino acids. CDR3 nucleotide sequence: TGTGCCAGTAATACAGGGGAGAGAAATGAAAAACTGTTTTTT. This sequence encodes CASNTGERNEKLFF. The variable domain in full, with the rest retrieved from reference TRBV19 and TRBJ1-4, is DGGITQSPKYLFRKEGQNVTLSCEQNLNHDAMYWYRQDPGQGLRLIYYSQIVNDFQKGDIAEGYSVSREKKESFPLTVTSAQKNPTAFYLCASNTGERNEKLFFGSGTQLSVL.

This rearrangement joins TRBV7-9 to TRBJ1-1; 7 bases agree with TRBD1. This CDR3 has 15 residues. Germline V gene sequence: CDR1 SEHNR, CDR2 FQNEAQ (reference sequence). V shed 0 bases, J shed 1 base, and the junction held 2 bases outside the gene matches. The CDR3 spells CASSLAGTANTEAFF. The CDR3 DNA reads TGTGCCAGCAGCTTAGCGGGGACAGCGAACACTGAAGCTTTCTTT.

The CDR3 protein is CASSSTQGAPRMAFF. The CDR3 region has the DNA TGTGCCAGCTCATCTACACAGGGCGCTCCCCGTATGGCTTTCTTT. The V gene is TRBV18, the J gene TRBJ1-1, with a weak D call TRBD1 (6 bases). CDR1 and CDR2 from the germline V gene are KGHSH and LQKENI. CDR3 length equals 15 residues. Trimming stripped 5 bases from V and 11 bases from J, with 24 bases between.

The chain carries TRBV7-2 and TRBJ2-7, with 10 bases aligning to TRBD1. The CDR3 sequence is 16 residues long. Germline lookup yields CDR1 SGHTA and CDR2 FQGNSA. The V segment lost 6 bases and the J segment 0 bases; nucleotides outside the gene matches: 8. The CDR3 spells CASRFRQGAHSYEQYF. In DNA, the CDR3 is TGTGCCAGCAGATTCCGACAGGGGGCCCACTCCTACGAGCAGTACTTC.

This chain uses TRBV7-8 with TRBJ2-5; weak D call: TRBD1 (6 bases). CDR1 is SGHVS, CDR2 FQNEAQ, per germline. Trimming pared 5 bases from V and 3 bases from J, leaving 13 bases between. CDR3 size: 14 residues. CDR3 amino acids: CASSPLGQKETQYF. CDR3 nucleotides: TGTGCCAGCAGCCCTCTTGGACAGAAAGAGACCCAGTACTTC.

The gene calls are TRBV2 and TRBJ2-1, with 8 bases lining up with TRBD1. The CDR3 is made up of 12 amino acids. V was pared by 8 bases and J by 14 bases, with 11 bases of the junction left unmatched. CDR1 and CDR2 (germline): SNHLY, FYNNEI. The chain's CDR3 is CASDLGTGGKFF. In DNA, the CDR3 is TGTGCCAGCGACCTAGGAACAGGGGGAAAGTTCTTC.

This rearrangement joins TRBV15 to TRBJ2-5; 14 bases map to TRBD2. Unmatched junction bases numbered 8, after V lost 1 base and J lost 4 bases. This CDR3 is built from 18 residues. CDR1 is LNHNV, CDR2 YYDKDF, per germline (reference sequence). The CDR3: CATSRGGLAGVGGETQYF. CDR3 in DNA: TGTGCCACCAGCAGAGGGGGACTAGCGGGAGTAGGTGGAGAGACCCAGTACTTC.

The chain uses TRBV28 and TRBJ2-5, with D tentatively TRBD1 (5 bases). Trimming cost V 1 base and J 5 bases, with 17 bases left between them. The CDR3 totals 16 residues. Germline values: CDR1 MDHEN, CDR2 SYDVKM. CDR3 nucleotides: TGTGCCAGCAGTTTATTCCCCAGGACATTCTATGAGACCCAGTACTTC. Its translation: CASSLFPRTFYETQYF.

The rearrangement links TRBV9 to TRBJ1-2, with 7 bases fitting TRBD1. Germline V gene sequence: CDR1 SGDLS, CDR2 YYNGEE. V gave up 4 bases and J gave up 2 bases; unmatched junction bases: 2. The CDR3 length is 13 residues. The CDR3 loop is CASSRDSNYGYTF. DNA for the CDR3: TGTGCCAGCAGCCGGGACAGCAACTATGGCTACACCTTC.